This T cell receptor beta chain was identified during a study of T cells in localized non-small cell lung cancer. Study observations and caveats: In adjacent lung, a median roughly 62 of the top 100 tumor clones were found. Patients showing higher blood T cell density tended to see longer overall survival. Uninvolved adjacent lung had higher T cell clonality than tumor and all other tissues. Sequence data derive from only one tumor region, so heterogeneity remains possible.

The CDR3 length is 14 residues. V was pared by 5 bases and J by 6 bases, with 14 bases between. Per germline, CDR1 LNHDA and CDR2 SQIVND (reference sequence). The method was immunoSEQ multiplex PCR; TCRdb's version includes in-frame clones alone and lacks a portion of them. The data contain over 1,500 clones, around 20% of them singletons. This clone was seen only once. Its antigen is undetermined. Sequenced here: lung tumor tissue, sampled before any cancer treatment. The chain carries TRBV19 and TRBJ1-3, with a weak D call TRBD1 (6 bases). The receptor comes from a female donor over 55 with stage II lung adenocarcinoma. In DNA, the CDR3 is TGTGCCAGTAGTTTTCGGACAGAACCAAACACCATATATTTT. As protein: CASSFRTEPNTIYF. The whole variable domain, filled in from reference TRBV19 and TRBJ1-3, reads DGGITQSPKYLFRKEGQNVTLSCEQNLNHDAMYWYRQDPGQGLRLIYYSQIVNDFQKGDIAEGYSVSREKKESFPLTVTSAQKNPTAFYLCASSFRTEPNTIYFGEGSWLTVV.